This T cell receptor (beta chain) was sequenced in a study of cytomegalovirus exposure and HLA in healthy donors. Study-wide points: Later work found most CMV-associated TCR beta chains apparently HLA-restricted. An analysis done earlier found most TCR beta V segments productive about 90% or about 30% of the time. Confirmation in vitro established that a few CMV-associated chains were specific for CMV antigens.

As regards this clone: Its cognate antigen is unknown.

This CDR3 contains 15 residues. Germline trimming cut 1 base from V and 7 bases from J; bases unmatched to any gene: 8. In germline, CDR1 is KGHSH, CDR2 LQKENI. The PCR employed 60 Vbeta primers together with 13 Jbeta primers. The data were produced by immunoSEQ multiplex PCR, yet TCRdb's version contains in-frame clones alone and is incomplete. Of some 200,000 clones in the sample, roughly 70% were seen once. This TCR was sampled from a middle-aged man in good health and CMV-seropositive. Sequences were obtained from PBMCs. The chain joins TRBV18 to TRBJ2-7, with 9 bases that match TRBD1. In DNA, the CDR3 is TGTGCCAGCTCACCACAGGACAGGGGAAGGAGGGAGCAGTACTTC. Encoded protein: CASSPQDRGRREQYF.